The TCR beta chain described here comes from a study of T cells in pancreatic ductal adenocarcinoma (dated by TCRdb to between 2016 and 2019). Context from the whole study: Seeking insight into the adaptive T-cell response that arises naturally, the researchers examined how many CD8+ T cells infiltrated tumors of resected pancreatic ductal adenocarcinoma, where they sat, and what features they had, alongside the same properties of suppressive cells.

This clone turned up a few times. Its antigen remains undetermined. No base quality values were provided; no much bigger clone lies one nucleotide off. General findings and caveats noted by the study authors: T-cell clonality did not differ significantly between tumor and blood, with mean clonality about 0.112 in tumors and less than 0.08 in blood. More total productive templates and 7 to 8-fold more unique clonotypes were found in blood samples than in tumor samples. Comparisons of clonality between tumor and blood may be biased toward lower diversity because tumors are enriched in CD45RO+ effector T cells rather than naive T cells. Because most pancreatic cancer patients present with inoperable disease, the resected cohort was biased toward the minority with early-stage disease.

Including the terminal cysteine and phenylalanine, the CDR3 comprises 13 residues. The only DNA kept is the CDR3, 39 bases in frame from the first base. Here V drops 0 bases and J drops 12 bases, and the junction holds 5 bases not matched to any gene. As encoded in the germline V gene (reference sequence), CDR1 is GTSNPN while CDR2 is SVGIG. Pancreatic ductal adenocarcinoma patients who had undergone surgery without neoadjuvant therapy were selected. Peripheral blood was collected in heparin tubes, and PBMCs were then isolated from the blood with a histopaque density gradient and cryopreserved in roughly 9.1% DMSO. Using the DNeasy Blood and Tissue Kit along with Proteinase K and RNase treatment, genomic DNA was extracted from six or seven PBMC specimens and about nine flash-frozen tumor specimens. The immunoSEQ hsTCRB kit was used to amplify TCR beta CDR3 regions from genomic DNA. An Illumina HiSeq system was used to carry out high-throughput TRB CDR3 sequencing. Under the source paper's analysis protocol: The immunoSEQ software was used to analyze the sequencing reads, and any nonproductive sequences containing premature stops or frame-shifts were left out. Clonality of the repertoire was calculated as one minus Shannon entropy normalized by log2 of the number of unique productive sequences. Not all clones reach the TCRdb copy of this immuneACCESS table, which keeps in-frame sequences only. Checked studies attribute under half of the gap to unresolved V genes and leave the rest unexplained. V and J calls and clone size are copied from that table; D and trimming were computed from the DNA. The sample yields roughly 17,000 clones; about 90% were counted once. More than 15% of the sample is held by the ten biggest clonotypes.

Sequenced material: PBMCs. Here the chain combines TRBV30 and TRBJ1-6, and 7 junctional nucleotides match TRBD1. This receptor was identified in a human donor with pancreatic ductal adenocarcinoma. CDR3 reads: CAWSVGGRLPLHF. The nucleotide sequence is given as TGTGCCTGGAGTGTAGGGGGCAGGCTACCCCTCCACTTT.